Listed below are T cell receptor beta chains from one sample, sequenced in a study of CD8 T cells in ankylosing spondylitis. TCRdb reanalysed the 5' RACE reads using MiXCR and keeps one entry per CDR3 protein. Altogether around 490,000 distinct CDR3 sequences are present, roughly 5.3% being singletons, with the ten largest covering around 3.4%. The material sequenced was blood, either unsorted or a sorted T cell fraction (not recorded which). The receptors shown here come from a male donor with ankylosing spondylitis. Each CDR3 is given with its conserved first and last residue. Each record gives: J gene, V gene, clone size, D gene, CDR3 protein, CDR3 DNA. A D gene is named only where the DNA matches it firmly. Rows give clone size only sometimes, using once, few, many, or a class for an expanded clone.

TRBJ1-3 TRBV25-1 many - CASSDPGSPREYTIYF TGTGCCAGCAGTGACCCGGGCTCCCCAAGGGAATACACCATATATTTT
TRBJ2-1 TRBV5-1 many - CASSRPGPNEQFF TGCGCCAGCAGCCGTCCGGGACCCAATGAGCAGTTCTTC
TRBJ1-5 TRBV12-3/TRBV12-4 many - CASSAQGPDQPQHF TGTGCCAGCAGTGCACAGGGTCCTGATCAGCCCCAGCATTTT
TRBJ2-2 TRBV24-1 many - CATSGVNVNTGELFF TGTGCCACCAGTGGAGTCAACGTGAACACCGGGGAGCTGTTTTTT
TRBJ1-1 TRBV5-5 - - CASSPLLGGRLNTEAFF TGTGCCAGCAGCCCCCTTTTAGGCGGACGGTTGAACACTGAAGCTTTCTTT
TRBJ2-1 TRBV6-2/TRBV6-3 - TRBD1 CASSTPGQVYNEQFF TGTGCCAGCAGTACACCGGGACAGGTTTACAATGAGCAGTTCTTC
TRBJ1-5 TRBV24-1 many - CATSDPAVCRVLGNQPQHF TGTGCCACCAGTGACCCTGCTGTCTGCAGGGTTTTGGGAAATCAGCCCCAGCATTTT
TRBJ2-6 TRBV6-2/TRBV6-3 many TRBD1 CASSYAGTGISGANVLTF TGTGCCAGCAGTTACGCCGGGACAGGGATTTCTGGGGCCAACGTCCTGACTTTC
TRBJ2-1 TRBV12-3/TRBV12-4 many - CASSFWVPWDEQFF TGTGCCAGCAGTTTTTGGGTTCCCTGGGATGAGCAGTTCTTC
TRBJ2-7 TRBV28 many - CASSLTAALIF TGTGCCAGCAGTTTAACTGCAGCCCTCATCTTC
TRBJ2-4 TRBV7-9 many TRBD2 CASRTTSGKGNIQYF TGTGCCAGCAGAACGACTAGCGGCAAGGGAAACATTCAGTACTTC
TRBJ2-7 TRBV20-1 many TRBD2 CSASEGRAYEQYF TGCAGTGCCTCGGAAGGGAGGGCCTACGAGCAGTACTTC
TRBJ1-4 TRBV20-1 - TRBD1 CSVEISRGRQGKREKLFF TGCAGTGTAGAGATCTCCCGAGGAAGACAGGGGAAAAGGGAAAAACTGTTTTTT
TRBJ2-2 TRBV5-1 many TRBD1 CASSGSGQGISGELFF TGCGCCAGCAGCGGCTCGGGACAGGGTATTTCGGGGGAGCTGTTTTTT
TRBJ2-3 TRBV29-1 many - CSAAAAGSGTDTQYF TGCAGCGCCGCCGCGGCGGGATCGGGGACAGATACGCAGTATTTT
TRBJ1-1 TRBV12-3/TRBV12-4 few - CASRGDTEAFF TGTGCCAGCAGAGGGGACACTGAAGCTTTCTTT
TRBJ2-1 TRBV6-2/TRBV6-3 - TRBD2 CASSTRLAGWGSSYNEQFF TGTGCCAGCAGCACCCGACTAGCGGGATGGGGAAGCTCCTACAATGAGCAGTTCTTC
TRBJ2-4 TRBV12-3/TRBV12-4 many - CASSRSTGSAKNIQYF TGTGCCAGCAGCCGTTCGACGGGATCGGCCAAAAACATTCAGTACTTC
TRBJ1-3 TRBV7-2 many - CASSLARGHTIYF TGTGCCAGCAGCTTAGCGCGGGGGCACACCATATATTTT
TRBJ1-1 TRBV9 many TRBD1 CASSVDGQGAFF TGTGCCAGCAGCGTAGACGGACAGGGGGCTTTCTTT
TRBJ1-2 TRBV10-3 many TRBD1 CAISELRDRGPYNPRAHPGYTF TGTGCCATCAGTGAGCTGAGGGACAGGGGGCCATATAATCCTCGCGCCCATCCTGGCTACACCTTC
TRBJ1-3 TRBV28 many - CASGGTLGNTIYF TGTGCCAGCGGTGGGACTCTAGGAAACACCATATATTTT
TRBJ2-3 TRBV5-1 many - CASSQVEGSTDTQYF TGCGCCAGCAGCCAGGTCGAGGGATCCACAGATACGCAGTATTTT
TRBJ2-7 TRBV29-1 many TRBD1 CSVVGDRFYEQYF TGCAGCGTTGTAGGGGACAGATTCTACGAGCAGTACTTC
TRBJ2-7 TRBV5-1 many - CASSFDSLKREQYF TGCGCCAGCAGTTTCGACAGTTTGAAGCGCGAGCAGTACTTC
TRBJ2-5 TRBV28 - - CASSTGRGSRRLQTQYF TGTGCCAGCAGTACGGGAAGGGGGAGCCGACGTTTGCAGACCCAGTACTTC
TRBJ2-7 TRBV15 few - CATSSSGGRAGGEQYF TGTGCCACCAGCAGCTCCGGGGGCCGAGCCGGGGGGGAGCAGTACTTC
TRBJ1-2 TRBV5-1 many - CASSLEHLYGYTF TGCGCCAGCAGCTTGGAGCACCTCTATGGCTACACCTTC
TRBJ2-1 TRBV25-1 many - CASSPTAQNNEQFF TGTGCCAGCAGCCCGACAGCGCAGAACAATGAGCAGTTCTTC
TRBJ1-1 TRBV4-3 many TRBD1 CASSRVAGGTAFF TGCGCCAGCAGCCGGGTGGCAGGGGGTACGGCTTTCTTT